One and the same sample provided the 19 T cell receptor beta chains below, sequenced in a study of a mutant IDH1 vaccine in newly diagnosed glioma. The time point denotes: week 23, last vaccination. Doses consisted of 300 ug of mutant IDH1 20-mer peptide each, paired with topical imiquimod. The protocol was immunoSEQ multiplex PCR, while the TCRdb copy is restricted to in-frame clones and leaves out a portion. The repertoire holds tens of thousands of clones, with about four fifths as singletons. Which antigens these TCRs recognize remains unknown. This sample comprised PBMCs, obtained from a glioma patient whose treatment included an IDH1 peptide vaccine. The source of these receptors is a man aged 40-49 years with glioma.

The chain links TRBV12-5 to TRBJ2-3, with D perhaps assigned TRBD1 or TRBD2 (5 bases each). The CDR3 contains 16 residues. The germline V gene has CDR1 LGHNT and CDR2 FRNRAP. Trimming left V 1 base short and J 3 bases short, with 14 bases between. CDR3 residues: CASGLGDSGYTDTQYF. As DNA, the CDR3 is TGTGCTAGTGGTTTGGGCGACAGCGGATATACAGATACGCAGTATTTT.

J is TRBJ1-2 and V is TRBV7-2, with TRBD1 matching over 9 bases. The length of the CDR3 is 14 residues. From germline, CDR1 is SGHTA and CDR2 FQGNSA. V gave up 6 bases and J gave up 7 bases; unmatched junction bases: 9. The CDR3 loop reads CASSKDRGRGGYTF. CDR3 bases: TGTGCCAGCAGTAAGGACAGGGGTAGAGGTGGCTACACCTTC.

This clone appeared once. The chain is built from TRBV5-4 and TRBJ1-2; D might be TRBD1 (5 bases). Germline V gene data show CDR1 as SGHNT and CDR2 as YYREEE (reference sequence). V was pared by 6 bases and J by 0 bases, with 12 bases between. CDR3 length: 14 residues. The CDR3 sequence is CASTKQAPNYGYTF. The CDR3 DNA reads as TGTGCCAGCACAAAACAGGCTCCTAACTATGGCTACACCTTC.

The V call is TRBV9, the J call TRBJ1-1; no clear D gene. V shed 4 bases and J shed 4 bases, with 20 bases lying between them. This CDR3 has 16 amino acids. Germline V gene lookup returns CDR1 SGDLS and CDR2 YYNGEE. The CDR3 region is CASSSKTGVSFTEAFF. DNA of the CDR3: TGTGCCAGCAGCTCCAAGACGGGAGTTTCGTTCACTGAAGCTTTCTTT.

V usage is TRBV2 and J usage is TRBJ2-6; D gene ambiguous. The CDR3 is 15 residues long. Germline CDR1 reads SNHLY; CDR2 reads FYNNEI. V shed 4 bases and J shed 0 bases, with 7 bases lying between them. The CDR3 DNA is TGTGCCAGCAGTGCCCACAGCTCTGGGGCCAACGTCCTGACTTTC. Protein product: CASSAHSSGANVLTF.

The rearrangement joins TRBV18 to TRBJ2-3; tentative D call: TRBD1 (5 bases). The CDR3 is 13 residues long. The V gene's germline CDR1 is KGHSH and CDR2 LQKENI. Trimming took off 1 base at V and 6 bases at J, with 8 bases between the two ends. Here the CDR3 reads CASSPQGRDTQYF. Here the CDR3 DNA reads TGTGCCAGCTCACCACAGGGGCGGGATACGCAGTATTTT.

A single count supports this clone. V gene TRBV9 combines with J gene TRBJ1-1; no definite D call. The CDR3 extends over 16 amino acids. The V gene's germline CDR1 is SGDLS and CDR2 YYNGEE. V dropped 0 bases and J dropped 0 bases, with 12 bases sitting between them. The CDR3 spells CASSVGPEGMNTEAFF. Written as DNA, the CDR3 is TGTGCCAGCAGCGTAGGGCCAGAGGGAATGAACACTGAAGCTTTCTTT.

In this sample, this clone turned up a few times. This chain links TRBV7-6 with TRBJ2-2; D ambiguous. The CDR3 totals 15 residues. V was cut by 5 bases and J by 0 bases, with 10 bases left in between. CDR1 is SGHVS, CDR2 FNYEAQ, per germline. This CDR3 is CASSRSWSNTGELFF. CDR3 DNA: TGTGCCAGCAGCCGTTCCTGGTCGAACACCGGGGAGCTGTTTTTT.

The V call is TRBV19, the J call TRBJ1-1; D is unclear. The germline V gene has CDR1 LNHDA and CDR2 SQIVND (reference sequence). This CDR3 region has 13 residues. Trimming removed 3 bases at V and 0 bases at J, with 5 bases between. CDR3 sequence reads: CASSMTLNTEAFF. The CDR3 DNA reads as TGTGCCAGTAGTATGACATTGAACACTGAAGCTTTCTTT.

With respect to this clone: Mismatch with germline at one junction end may stem from a read error. At the DNA level, this CDR3 is encoded by other sequences in the same sample as well. The V and J genes are TRBV6-6 and TRBJ2-7, with 8 bases identical to TRBD1. Germline V gives CDR1 MNHNY, CDR2 SVGAGI (reference sequence). CDR3 size: 15 residues. CDR3 in DNA: TGTGCCAGTAGTTACTCGATGACAGGGGCCTACGAGCAGTACTTC. Amino acid sequence: CASSYSMTGAYEQYF.

The chain employs TRBV11-3 and TRBJ1-1, with D uncertain. Germline CDR1 SGHNT, CDR2 YENEEA. CDR3 size: 13 residues. The ends were cut back, 0 bases at V and 2 bases at J, with 4 bases in the middle. In DNA, the CDR3 is TGTGCCAGCAGCTTAGACAGTAACACTGAAGCTTTCTTT. Translation gives CASSLDSNTEAFF.

The rearrangement joins TRBV9 to TRBJ1-1, with 7 bases that match TRBD1. Germline V lookup: CDR1 SGDLS, CDR2 YYNGEE. The CDR3 is 16 residues long. The trim removed 2 bases at V and 0 bases at J, leaving 7 bases unmatched. CDR3 nucleotides: TGTGCCAGCAGCGTTGGATACAGGGGAATGAACACTGAAGCTTTCTTT. It encodes CASSVGYRGMNTEAFF.

The J gene is TRBJ2-7, the V gene TRBV6-6, with TRBD2 matching over 9 bases. After removal of 2 bases from V and 2 bases from J, the junction contained 4 bases not matched to a gene. The CDR3 contains 15 residues. Germline V gene lookup returns CDR1 MNHNY and CDR2 SVGAGI (reference sequence). CDR3 sequence reads: CASSYRTSVAYEQYF. CDR3 in DNA: TGTGCCAGCAGTTACCGGACTAGCGTTGCCTACGAGCAGTACTTC.

This chain connects TRBV6-1 to TRBJ2-5, with 11 bases aligning to TRBD2. Germline CDR1 is MNHNS and CDR2 is SASEGT. The trim removed 0 bases at V and 14 bases at J, leaving 5 bases unmatched. CDR3 length equals 13 residues. This CDR3 reads CASSEAVLAGGYF. The CDR3 DNA reads as TGTGCCAGCAGTGAAGCGGTTCTAGCGGGGGGATACTTC.

This clone turned up a few times. The DNA of the CDR3 is TGCGCCAGCAGCCAAGATCGAGGGAGTGGGGCCAACGTCCTGACTTTC. Its translation is CASSQDRGSGANVLTF. This chain connects TRBV4-3 to TRBJ2-6; TRBD2 is a possible D gene (5 bases). This CDR3 region has 16 residues. The germline V and J ends were trimmed by 0 bases and 3 bases, with 9 bases remaining between them. Per germline, CDR1 LGHNA and CDR2 YSLEER.

The rearrangement links TRBV4-2 to TRBJ2-3; D possibly uses TRBD1 or TRBD2 (5 bases each). The germline CDR1 and CDR2 sequences are LGHNA and YNFKEQ. The V and J ends lost 1 base and 2 bases respectively, with 10 bases between them. The CDR3 runs to 15 residues. The CDR3 here is CASSQGGETTDTQYF. The CDR3 bases are TGTGCCAGCAGCCAAGGAGGGGAAACCACAGATACGCAGTATTTT.

Only a few counts were recorded for this clone. The genes are TRBV28 and TRBJ1-5; 8 bases match TRBD1. The germline V gene encodes CDR1 MDHEN and CDR2 SYDVKM. This CDR3 has 14 residues. V dropped 10 bases and J dropped 4; count of bases not matched to a gene: 9. The CDR3 coding sequence is TGTGCCACCCTGACCGACAGGGGTAATCAGCCCCAGCATTTT. Protein: CATLTDRGNQPQHF.

This chain joins TRBV4-1 and TRBJ2-7, with 9 bases identical to TRBD1. This CDR3 comprises 15 residues. The V gene's germline CDR1 is MGHRA and CDR2 YSYEKL. The J segment lost 2 bases and the V segment lost 1 base, leaving 3 bases of the junction unmatched. The CDR3 is CASSQAQGAPYEQYF. CDR3 nucleotide sequence: TGCGCCAGCAGCCAAGCACAGGGGGCCCCCTACGAGCAGTACTTC.

CDR3 sequence: CASRSGFSYNEQFF. The CDR3 region has the DNA TGTGCCAGCAGGAGCGGGTTTTCCTACAATGAGCAGTTCTTC. The chain is built from TRBV27 and TRBJ2-1; tentatively, D is TRBD2 (6 bases). The CDR3 runs to 14 residues. The V end was cut by 6 bases, the J end by 1 base, with 10 bases between. Germline V CDR1 and CDR2: MNHEY, SMNVEV (reference sequence).